Sequencing of this TCR beta chain was carried out in a study of PD-1 blockade in classical Hodgkin lymphoma. Notes on the study in general: Exclusion was applied to patients who started nivolumab under 1 year after ASCT. Possible causes of repertoire differences, disease activity or prior therapy, remain undefined. It was reported that newly diagnosed patients had less baseline TCR diversity than healthy donors.

The CDR3 has 16 amino acids. Germline values: CDR1 ENHRY, CDR2 SYGVKD. Specified time point: cycle 4 day 1 (C4D1), after five to seven weeks of nivolumab. Every patient was affected by relapse after autologous stem cell transplantation, while exposure to brentuximab vedotin was not uniform. Classifying best responses yielded complete response, partial response or progressive disease. Clones were read by immunoSEQ multiplex PCR, and TCRdb kept only the in-frame ones, dropping some. The data show 20,000 to 25,000 clones, over 70% seen once. Notes on this clone: What it recognizes is unknown. An end of the junction differs from the germline gene, which may be a read error.

Sequences were derived from peripheral blood mononuclear cells (PBMCs), sampled before the fourth cycle of nivolumab. The rearrangement joins TRBV10-3 to TRBJ1-5; possible D gene TRBD1, 5 bases. This clonotype originated in a human donor with classical Hodgkin lymphoma. The CDR3 spells CASSPAGRTSNQPQHF. CDR3 nucleotide sequence: TGTGCCAGCAGTCCCGCGGGGCGAACTAGCAATCAGCCCCAGCATTTT.